This T cell receptor beta chain was captured by sequencing in a study of sequential checkpoint blockade in melanoma. Whole-study context: 75 to 95 pretreatment tumor DNA samples were TCRβ immunosequenced. Matched biopsies came pretreatment and at week 13 for about 24 patients.

This clone has at least ten counts. Repertoires were generated with immunoSEQ multiplex PCR, while TCRdb's copy carries only in-frame clones and drops some. The sample contains fewer than 20,000 clones, around 24% of which appear only once. The CDR3 consists of 13 residues. CDR1 is SGDLS, CDR2 YYNGEE, per germline. Trimming removed 6 bases at V and 3 bases at J, with 13 bases between. The treatment denotes: randomized to nivolumab then ipilimumab (arm A) or the reverse (arm B). The clonotype originates from a human donor with melanoma. This sequence joins TRBV9 and TRBJ2-7; no clear D gene. The source material was tumor tissue (inferred from file names), sampled from a patient given nivolumab and ipilimumab in sequence. CDR3 sequence: CASTPGTDYEQYF. CDR3 DNA: TGTGCCAGCACCCCCGGAACAGACTACGAGCAGTACTTC.